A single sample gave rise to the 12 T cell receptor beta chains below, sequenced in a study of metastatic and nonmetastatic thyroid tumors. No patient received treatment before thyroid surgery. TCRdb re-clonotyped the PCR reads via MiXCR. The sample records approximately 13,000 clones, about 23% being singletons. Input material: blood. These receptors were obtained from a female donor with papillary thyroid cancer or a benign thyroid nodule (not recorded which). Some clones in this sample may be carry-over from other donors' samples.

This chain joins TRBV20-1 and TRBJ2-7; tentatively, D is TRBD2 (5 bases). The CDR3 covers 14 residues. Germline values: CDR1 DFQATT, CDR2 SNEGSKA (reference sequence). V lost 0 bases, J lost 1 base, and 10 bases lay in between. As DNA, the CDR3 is TGCAGTGCTAGAGAAGCGGAAAGTTCCTACGAGCAGTACTTC. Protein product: CSAREAESSYEQYF.

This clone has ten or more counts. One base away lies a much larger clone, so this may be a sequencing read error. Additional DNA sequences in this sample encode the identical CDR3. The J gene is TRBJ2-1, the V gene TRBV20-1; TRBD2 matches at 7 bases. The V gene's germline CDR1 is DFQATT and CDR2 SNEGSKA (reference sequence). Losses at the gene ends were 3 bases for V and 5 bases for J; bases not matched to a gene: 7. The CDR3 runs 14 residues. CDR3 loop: CSARAGDRDNEQFF. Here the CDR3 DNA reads TGCAGTGCTAGGGCGGGGGATCGGGACAATGAGCAGTTCTTC.

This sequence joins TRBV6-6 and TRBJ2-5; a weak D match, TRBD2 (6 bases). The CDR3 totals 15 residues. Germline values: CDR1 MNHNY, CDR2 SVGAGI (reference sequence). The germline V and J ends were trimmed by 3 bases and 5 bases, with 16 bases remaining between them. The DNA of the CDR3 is TGTGCCAGCAGTTATCAGTGGTTGAGCGGGGAGACCCAGTACTTC. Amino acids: CASSYQWLSGETQYF.

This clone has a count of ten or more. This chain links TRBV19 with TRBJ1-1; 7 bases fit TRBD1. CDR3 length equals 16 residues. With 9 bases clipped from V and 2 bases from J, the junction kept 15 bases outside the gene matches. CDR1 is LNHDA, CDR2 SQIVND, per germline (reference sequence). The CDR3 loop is CASAPGHRGGNTEAFF. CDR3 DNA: TGTGCCAGCGCCCCAGGACACAGGGGAGGAAACACTGAAGCTTTCTTT.

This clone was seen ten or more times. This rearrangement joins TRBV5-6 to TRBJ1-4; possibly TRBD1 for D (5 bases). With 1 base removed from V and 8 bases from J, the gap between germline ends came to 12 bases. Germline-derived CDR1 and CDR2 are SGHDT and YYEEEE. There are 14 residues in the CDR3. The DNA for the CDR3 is TGTGCCAGCAGCTTGACAGGAATTGGCGAAAAACTGTTTTTT. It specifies CASSLTGIGEKLFF. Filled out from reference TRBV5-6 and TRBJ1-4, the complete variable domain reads DAGVTQSPTHLIKTRGQQVTLRCSPKSGHDTVSWYQQALGQGPQFIFQYYEEEERQRGNFPDRFSGHQFPNYSSELNVNALLLGDSALYLCASSLTGIGEKLFFGSGTQLSVL.

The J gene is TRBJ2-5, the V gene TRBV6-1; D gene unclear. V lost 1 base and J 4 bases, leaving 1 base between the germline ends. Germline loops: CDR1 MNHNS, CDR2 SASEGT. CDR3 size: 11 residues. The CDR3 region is CASSEVETQYF. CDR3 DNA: TGTGCCAGCAGTGAAGTAGAGACCCAGTACTTC.

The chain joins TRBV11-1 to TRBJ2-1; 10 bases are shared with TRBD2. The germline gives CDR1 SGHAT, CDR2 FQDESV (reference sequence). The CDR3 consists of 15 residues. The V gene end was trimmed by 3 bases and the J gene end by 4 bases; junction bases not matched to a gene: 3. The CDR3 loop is CASSFGTSDYNEQFF. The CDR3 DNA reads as TGTGCCAGCAGCTTTGGGACTAGCGATTACAATGAGCAGTTCTTC.

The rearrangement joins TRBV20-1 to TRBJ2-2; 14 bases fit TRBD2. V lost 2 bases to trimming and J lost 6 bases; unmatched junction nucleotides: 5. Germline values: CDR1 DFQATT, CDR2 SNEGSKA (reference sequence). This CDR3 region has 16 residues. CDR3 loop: CSARKLGLAGAGELFF. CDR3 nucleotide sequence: TGCAGTGCTAGAAAGCTGGGACTAGCGGGAGCCGGGGAGCTGTTTTTT.

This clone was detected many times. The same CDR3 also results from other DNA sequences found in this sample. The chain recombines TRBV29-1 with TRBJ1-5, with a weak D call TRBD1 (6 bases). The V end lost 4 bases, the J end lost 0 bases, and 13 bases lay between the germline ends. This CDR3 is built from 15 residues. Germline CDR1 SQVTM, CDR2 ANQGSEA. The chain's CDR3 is CSVATGLYSNQPQHF. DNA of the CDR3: TGCAGCGTTGCCACAGGGCTGTATAGCAATCAGCCCCAGCATTTT.

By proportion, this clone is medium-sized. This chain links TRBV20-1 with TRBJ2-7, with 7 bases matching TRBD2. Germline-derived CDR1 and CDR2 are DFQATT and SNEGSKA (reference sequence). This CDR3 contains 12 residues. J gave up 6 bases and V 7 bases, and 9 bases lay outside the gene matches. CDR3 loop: CSGEGSMGEQYF. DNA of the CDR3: TGCAGTGGGGAGGGGTCTATGGGCGAGCAGTACTTC.

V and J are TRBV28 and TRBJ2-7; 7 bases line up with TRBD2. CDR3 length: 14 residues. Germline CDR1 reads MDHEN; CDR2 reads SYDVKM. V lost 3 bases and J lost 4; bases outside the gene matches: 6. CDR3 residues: CASSLGLGGYEQYF. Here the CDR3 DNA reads TGTGCCAGCAGTTTGGGGCTCGGGGGGTACGAGCAGTACTTC. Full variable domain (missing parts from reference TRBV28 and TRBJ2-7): DVKVTQSSRYLVKRTGEKVFLECVQDMDHENMFWYRQDPGLGLRLIYFSYDVKMKEKGDIPEGYSVSREKKERFSLILESASTNQTSMYLCASSLGLGGYEQYFGPGTRLTVT.

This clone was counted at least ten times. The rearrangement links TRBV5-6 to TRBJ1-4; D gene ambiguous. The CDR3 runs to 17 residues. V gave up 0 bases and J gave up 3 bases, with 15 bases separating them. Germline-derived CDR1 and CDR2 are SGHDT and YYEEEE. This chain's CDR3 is CASSLAENRLPNEKLFF. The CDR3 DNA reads TGTGCCAGCAGCTTGGCCGAGAATCGGTTGCCTAATGAAAAACTGTTTTTT. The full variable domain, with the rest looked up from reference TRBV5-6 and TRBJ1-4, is DAGVTQSPTHLIKTRGQQVTLRCSPKSGHDTVSWYQQALGQGPQFIFQYYEEEERQRGNFPDRFSGHQFPNYSSELNVNALLLGDSALYLCASSLAENRLPNEKLFFGSGTQLSVL.